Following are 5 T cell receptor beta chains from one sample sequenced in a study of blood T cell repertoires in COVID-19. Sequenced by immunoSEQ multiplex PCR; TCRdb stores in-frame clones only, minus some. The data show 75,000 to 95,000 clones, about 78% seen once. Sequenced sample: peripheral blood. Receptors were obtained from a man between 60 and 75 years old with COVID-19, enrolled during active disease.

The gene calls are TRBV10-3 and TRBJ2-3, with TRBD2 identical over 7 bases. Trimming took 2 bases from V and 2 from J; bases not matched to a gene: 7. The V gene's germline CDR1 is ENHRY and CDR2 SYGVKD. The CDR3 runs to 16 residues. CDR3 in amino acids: CAISEGGRATTDTQYF. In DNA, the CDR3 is TGTGCCATCAGTGAGGGTGGGAGGGCCACCACAGATACGCAGTATTTT.

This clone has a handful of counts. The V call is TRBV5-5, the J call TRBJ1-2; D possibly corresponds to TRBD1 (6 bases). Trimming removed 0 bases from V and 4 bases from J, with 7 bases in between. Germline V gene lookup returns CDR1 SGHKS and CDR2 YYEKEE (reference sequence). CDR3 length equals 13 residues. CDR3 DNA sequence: TGTGCCAGCAGCTTGGACAGGGCCTATGGCTACACCTTC. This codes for CASSLDRAYGYTF.

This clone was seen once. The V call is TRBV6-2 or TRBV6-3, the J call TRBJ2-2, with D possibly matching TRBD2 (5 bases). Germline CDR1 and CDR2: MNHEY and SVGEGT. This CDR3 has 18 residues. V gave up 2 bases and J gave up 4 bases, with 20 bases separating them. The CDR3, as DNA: TGTGCCAGCAGTTACCCGCCGATCGGGGTGAGGAGCACCGGGGAGCTGTTTTTT. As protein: CASSYPPIGVRSTGELFF.

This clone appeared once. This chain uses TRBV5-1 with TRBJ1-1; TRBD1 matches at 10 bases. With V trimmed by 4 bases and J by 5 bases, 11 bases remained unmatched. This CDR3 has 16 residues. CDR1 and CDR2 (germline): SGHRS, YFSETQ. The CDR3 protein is CASSALYRGQGTEAFF. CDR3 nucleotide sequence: TGCGCCAGCAGCGCCCTATACCGGGGACAGGGGACTGAAGCTTTCTTT. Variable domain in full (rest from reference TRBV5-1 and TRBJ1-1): KAGVTQTPRYLIKTRGQQVTLSCSPISGHRSVSWYQQTPGQGLQFLFEYFSETQRNKGNFPGRFSGRQFSNSRSEMNVSTLELGDSALYLCASSALYRGQGTEAFFGQGTRLTVV.

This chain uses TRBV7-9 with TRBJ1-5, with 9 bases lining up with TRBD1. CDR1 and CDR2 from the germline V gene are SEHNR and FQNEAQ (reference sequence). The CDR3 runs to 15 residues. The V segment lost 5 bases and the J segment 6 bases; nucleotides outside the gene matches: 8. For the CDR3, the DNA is TGTGCCAGCAGCCTCGGGACAGGGTATGGTCAGCCCCAGCATTTT. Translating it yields CASSLGTGYGQPQHF. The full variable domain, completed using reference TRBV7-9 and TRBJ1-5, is DTGVSQNPRHKITKRGQNVTFRCDPISEHNRLYWYRQTLGQGPEFLTYFQNEAQLEKSRLLSDRFSAERPKGSFSTLEIQRTEQGDSAMYLCASSLGTGYGQPQHFGDGTRLSIL.